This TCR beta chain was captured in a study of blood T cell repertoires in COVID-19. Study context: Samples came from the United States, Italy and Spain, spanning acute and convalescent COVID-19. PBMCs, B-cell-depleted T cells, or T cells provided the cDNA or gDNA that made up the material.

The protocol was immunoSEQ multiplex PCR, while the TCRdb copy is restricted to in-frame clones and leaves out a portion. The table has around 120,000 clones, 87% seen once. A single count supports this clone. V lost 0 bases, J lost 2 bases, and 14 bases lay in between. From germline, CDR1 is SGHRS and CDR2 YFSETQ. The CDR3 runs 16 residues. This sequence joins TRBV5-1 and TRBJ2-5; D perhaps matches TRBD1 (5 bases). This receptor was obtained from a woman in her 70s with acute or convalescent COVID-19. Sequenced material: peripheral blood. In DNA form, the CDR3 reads TGCGCCAGCAGCTTGGAGGTCCTAGACAGTCAAGAGACCCAGTACTTC. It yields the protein CASSLEVLDSQETQYF.